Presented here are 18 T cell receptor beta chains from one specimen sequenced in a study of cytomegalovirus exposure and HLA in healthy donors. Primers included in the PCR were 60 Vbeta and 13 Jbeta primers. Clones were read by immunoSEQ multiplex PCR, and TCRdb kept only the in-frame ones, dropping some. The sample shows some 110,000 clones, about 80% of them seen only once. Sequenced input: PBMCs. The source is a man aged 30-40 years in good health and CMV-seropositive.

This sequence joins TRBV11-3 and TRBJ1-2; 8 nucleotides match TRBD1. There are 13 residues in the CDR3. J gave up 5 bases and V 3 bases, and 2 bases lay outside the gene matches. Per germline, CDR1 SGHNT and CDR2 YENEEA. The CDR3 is CASSLGQAYGYTF. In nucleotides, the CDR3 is TGTGCCAGCAGCTTGGGACAGGCTTATGGCTACACCTTC. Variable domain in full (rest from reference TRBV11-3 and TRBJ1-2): EAGVVQSPRYKIIEKKQPVAFWCNPISGHNTLYWYLQNLGQGPELLIRYENEEAVDDSQLPKDRFSAERLKGVDSTLKIQPAELGDSAVYLCASSLGQAYGYTFGSGTRLTVV.

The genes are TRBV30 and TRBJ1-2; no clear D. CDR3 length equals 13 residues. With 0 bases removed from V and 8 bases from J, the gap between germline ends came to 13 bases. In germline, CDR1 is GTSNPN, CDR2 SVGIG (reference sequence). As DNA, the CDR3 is TGTGCCTGGAGTGTGGTCCGGGATGGCGGCTACACCTTC. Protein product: CAWSVVRDGGYTF.

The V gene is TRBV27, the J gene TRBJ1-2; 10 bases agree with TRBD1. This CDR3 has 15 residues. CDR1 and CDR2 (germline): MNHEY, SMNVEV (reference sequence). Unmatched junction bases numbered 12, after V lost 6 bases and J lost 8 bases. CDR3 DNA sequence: TGTGCCAGCAGCAAACTGACAGGGGGCTGGGGGGGCTACACCTTC. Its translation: CASSKLTGGWGGYTF.

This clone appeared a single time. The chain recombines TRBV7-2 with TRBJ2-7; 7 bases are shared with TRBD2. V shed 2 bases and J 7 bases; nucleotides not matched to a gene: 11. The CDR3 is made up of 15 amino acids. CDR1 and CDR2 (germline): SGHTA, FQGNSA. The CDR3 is CASSLSSGTIWEQYF. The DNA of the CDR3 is TGTGCCAGCAGCTTATCATCTGGGACTATCTGGGAGCAGTACTTC.

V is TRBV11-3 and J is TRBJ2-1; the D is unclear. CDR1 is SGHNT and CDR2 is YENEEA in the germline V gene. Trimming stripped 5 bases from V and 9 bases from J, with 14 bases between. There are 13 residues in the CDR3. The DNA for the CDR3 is TGTGCCAGCAGCAGCTCCGGGTTGGGTGAGCAGTTCTTC. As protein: CASSSSGLGEQFF.

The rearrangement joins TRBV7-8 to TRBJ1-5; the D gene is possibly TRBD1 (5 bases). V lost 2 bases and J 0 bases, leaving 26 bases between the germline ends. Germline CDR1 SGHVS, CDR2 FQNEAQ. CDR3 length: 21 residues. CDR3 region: CASSLRGLGPASHYSNQPQHF. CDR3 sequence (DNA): TGTGCCAGCAGCTTAAGGGGATTGGGGCCGGCCAGCCACTATAGCAATCAGCCCCAGCATTTT.

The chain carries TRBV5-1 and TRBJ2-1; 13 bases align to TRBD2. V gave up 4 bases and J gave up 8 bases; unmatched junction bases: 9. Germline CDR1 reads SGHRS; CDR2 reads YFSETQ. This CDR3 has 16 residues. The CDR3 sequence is CASSPGLAGYGDEQFF. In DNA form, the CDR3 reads TGCGCCAGCAGCCCGGGACTAGCGGGATACGGCGATGAGCAGTTCTTC.

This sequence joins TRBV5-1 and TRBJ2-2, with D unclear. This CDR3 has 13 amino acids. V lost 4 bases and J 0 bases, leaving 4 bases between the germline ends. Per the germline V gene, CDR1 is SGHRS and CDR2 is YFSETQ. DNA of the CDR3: TGCGCCAGCAGCACTCCGAACACCGGGGAGCTGTTTTTT. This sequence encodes CASSTPNTGELFF. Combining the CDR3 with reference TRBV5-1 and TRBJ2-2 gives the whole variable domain KAGVTQTPRYLIKTRGQQVTLSCSPISGHRSVSWYQQTPGQGLQFLFEYFSETQRNKGNFPGRFSGRQFSNSRSEMNVSTLELGDSALYLCASSTPNTGELFFGEGSRLTVL.

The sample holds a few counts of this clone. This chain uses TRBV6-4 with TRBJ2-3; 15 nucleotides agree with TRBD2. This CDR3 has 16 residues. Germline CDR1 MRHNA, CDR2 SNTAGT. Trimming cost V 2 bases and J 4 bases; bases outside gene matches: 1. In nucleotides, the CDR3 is TGTGCCAGCAGTGACGGACTAGCGGGAGGGCCAGATACGCAGTATTTT. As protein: CASSDGLAGGPDTQYF.

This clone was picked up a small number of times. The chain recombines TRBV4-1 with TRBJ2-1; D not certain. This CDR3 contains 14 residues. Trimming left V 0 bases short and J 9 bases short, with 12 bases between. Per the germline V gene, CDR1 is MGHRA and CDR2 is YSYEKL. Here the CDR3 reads CASSQDRGSSEQFF. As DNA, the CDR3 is TGCGCCAGCAGCCAAGATCGAGGTAGCAGTGAGCAGTTCTTC.

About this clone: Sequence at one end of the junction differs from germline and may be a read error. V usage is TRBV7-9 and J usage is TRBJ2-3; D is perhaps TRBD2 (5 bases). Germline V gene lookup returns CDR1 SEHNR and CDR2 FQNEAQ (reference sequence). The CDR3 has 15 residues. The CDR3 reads CSSSFPAEGTDTQYF. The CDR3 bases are TGTTCCAGCAGCTTCCCCGCGGAGGGCACAGATACGCAGTATTTT.

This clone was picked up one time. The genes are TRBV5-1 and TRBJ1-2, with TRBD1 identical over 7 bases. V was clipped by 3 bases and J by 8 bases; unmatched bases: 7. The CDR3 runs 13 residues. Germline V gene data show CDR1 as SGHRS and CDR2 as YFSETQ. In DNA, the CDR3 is TGCGCCAGCAGCTGGGGACAGATCGAGGGCTACACCTTC. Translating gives CASSWGQIEGYTF.

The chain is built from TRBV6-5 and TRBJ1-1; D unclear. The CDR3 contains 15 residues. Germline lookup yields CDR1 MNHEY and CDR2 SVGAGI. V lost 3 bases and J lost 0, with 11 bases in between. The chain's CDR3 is CASSYSPVLNTEAFF. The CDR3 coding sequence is TGTGCCAGCAGTTATTCGCCGGTATTGAACACTGAAGCTTTCTTT.

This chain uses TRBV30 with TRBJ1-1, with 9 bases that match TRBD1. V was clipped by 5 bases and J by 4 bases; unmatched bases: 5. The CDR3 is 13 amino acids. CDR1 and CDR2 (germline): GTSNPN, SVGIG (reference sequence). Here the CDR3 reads CAWGTGRGTEAFF. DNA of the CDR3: TGTGCCTGGGGGACAGGGCGGGGCACTGAAGCTTTCTTT.

The chain's CDR3 is CATSRSRGEKLFF. The CDR3 nucleotides are TGTGCCACCAGCAGGAGTAGAGGAGAAAAACTGTTTTTT. J is TRBJ1-4 and V is TRBV15; no definite D call. The germline V gene encodes CDR1 LNHNV and CDR2 YYDKDF (reference sequence). CDR3 length equals 13 residues. V shed 3 bases and J shed 8 bases, with 10 bases lying between them. Variable domain in full (rest from reference TRBV15 and TRBJ1-4): DAMVIQNPRYQVTQFGKPVTLSCSQTLNHNVMYWYQQKSSQAPKLLFHYYDKDFNNEADTPDNFQSRRPNTSFCFLDIRSPGLGDTAMYLCATSRSRGEKLFFGSGTQLSVL.

DNA of the CDR3: TGCGCCAGCAGCCAAGATTCCGGCGGAGGATTATACGAGCAGTACTTC. This gives the protein CASSQDSGGGLYEQYF. The J gene is TRBJ2-7, the V gene TRBV4-3, with a weak D call TRBD2 (5 bases). V lost 0 bases and J 4 bases, leaving 16 bases between the germline ends. The germline V gene has CDR1 LGHNA and CDR2 YSLEER. The CDR3 loop spans 16 amino acids.

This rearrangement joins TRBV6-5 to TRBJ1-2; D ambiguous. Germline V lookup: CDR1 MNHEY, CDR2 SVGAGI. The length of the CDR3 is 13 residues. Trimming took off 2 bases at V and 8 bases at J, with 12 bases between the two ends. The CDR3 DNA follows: TGTGCCAGCAGTTACAGCGGGAGTGGAGGCTACACCTTC. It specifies CASSYSGSGGYTF.

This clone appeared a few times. CDR3 in amino acids: CASSQTQGAQPQHF. CDR3 bases: TGCGCCAGCAGCCAGACACAGGGGGCTCAGCCCCAGCATTTT. V and J are TRBV4-1 and TRBJ1-5; the match to TRBD1 covers 9 bases. Germline V lookup: CDR1 MGHRA, CDR2 YSYEKL. Unmatched junction bases numbered 3, after V lost 3 bases and J lost 6 bases. This CDR3 is 14 amino acids long.